The source of this TCR beta chain is a study of blood T cell repertoires in COVID-19. Generated by immunoSEQ multiplex PCR, the TCRdb table keeps only in-frame clones and is missing some. This sample has approximately 44,000 clones, with just over 90% found just once. CDR1 is SGHRS, CDR2 YFSETQ, per germline. Trimming left V 3 bases short and J 1 base short, with 10 bases between. This CDR3 comprises 14 residues. V is TRBV5-1 and J is TRBJ1-1, with a tentative D call TRBD1 (6 bases). The clonotype originates from a middle-aged man with COVID-19, enrolled during active disease. What was sequenced was peripheral blood. The CDR3 loop reads CASSSQGQNTEAFF. The CDR3 DNA is TGCGCCAGCAGCTCGCAGGGGCAGAACACTGAAGCTTTCTTT.